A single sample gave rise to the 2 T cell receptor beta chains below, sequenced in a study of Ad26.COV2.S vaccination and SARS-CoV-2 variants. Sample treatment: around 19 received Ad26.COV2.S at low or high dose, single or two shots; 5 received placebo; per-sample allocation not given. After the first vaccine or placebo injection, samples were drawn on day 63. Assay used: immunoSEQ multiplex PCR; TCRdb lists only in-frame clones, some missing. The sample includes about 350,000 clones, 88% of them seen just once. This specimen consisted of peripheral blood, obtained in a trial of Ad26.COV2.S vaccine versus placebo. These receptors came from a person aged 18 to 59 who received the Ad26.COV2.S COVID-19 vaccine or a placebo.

CDR3 sequence reads: CASSLARDNEQFF. The CDR3 coding sequence is TGTGCCAGCAGCTTAGCGCGGGACAATGAGCAGTTCTTC. The chain recombines TRBV7-2 with TRBJ2-1; TRBD2 is a possible D gene (5 bases). V was cut by 0 bases and J by 5 bases, with 5 bases left in between. The CDR3 loop spans 13 amino acids. The germline V gene encodes CDR1 SGHTA and CDR2 FQGNSA. Complete variable domain (other parts from reference TRBV7-2 and TRBJ2-1): GAGVSQSPSNKVTEKGKDVELRCDPISGHTALYWYRQSLGQGLEFLIYFQGNSAPDKSGLPSDRFSAERTGGSVSTLTIQRTQQEDSAVYLCASSLARDNEQFFGPGTRLTVL.

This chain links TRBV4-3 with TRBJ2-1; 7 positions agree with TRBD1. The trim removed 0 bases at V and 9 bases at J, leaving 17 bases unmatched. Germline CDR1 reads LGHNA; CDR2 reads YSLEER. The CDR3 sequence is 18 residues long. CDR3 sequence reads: CASSQDLAITGDIGEQFF. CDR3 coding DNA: TGCGCCAGCAGCCAAGATCTAGCCATAACAGGGGACATAGGTGAGCAGTTCTTC.